The next 5 T cell receptor beta chains were all read from a single sample in a study of blood T cell repertoires in COVID-19 (TCRdb year 2020). Library method: the immunoSEQ multiplex PCR assay. TCRdb's version of the immuneACCESS table is confined to in-frame rearrangements and falls short of the full clone set. An unresolved V gene accounts for under half of the shortfall where checked; the remainder is of unknown origin. The sample table lists about 140,000 clones, approximately 79% of them with a count of one. Of the sample, roughly 8.7% is held by the ten largest clones. The sequenced material came from peripheral blood. Source of these receptors: a man in his fifties with active or convalescent COVID-19.

The chain uses TRBV28 and TRBJ2-7, with 7 bases lining up with TRBD1. The CDR3 sequence is 13 residues long. Germline values: CDR1 MDHEN, CDR2 SYDVKM. Trimming cost V 9 bases and J 2 bases; bases outside gene matches: 7. CDR3 bases: TGTGCCAGTCAGAGGGGGCTAGCCTACGAGCAGTACTTC. This translates into CASQRGLAYEQYF.

This chain connects TRBV9 to TRBJ1-6; 9 bases are shared with TRBD1. This CDR3 comprises 15 residues. Germline lookup yields CDR1 SGDLS and CDR2 YYNGEE. V gave up 0 bases and J gave up 9 bases; unmatched junction bases: 4. CDR3 sequence (DNA): TGTGCCAGCAGCGTAGCTACGACAGGGGGTTCACCCCTCCACTTT. It codes for CASSVATTGGSPLHF.

This clone was picked up a small number of times. This CDR3 is CAGWTGYSNQPQHF. CDR3 DNA: TGTGCCGGATGGACAGGGTATAGCAATCAGCCCCAGCATTTT. V is TRBV21-1 and J is TRBJ1-5; the tabulated D call, TRBD1, remains unverified against the DNA. TRBV21-1 is tagged as a pseudogene. The CDR3 spans 14 residues.

The rearrangement links TRBV19 to TRBJ1-1, with D perhaps TRBD1 (6 bases). V dropped 7 bases and J dropped 7 bases, with 22 bases sitting between them. The CDR3 covers 15 residues. CDR1 is LNHDA and CDR2 is SQIVND in the germline V gene (reference sequence). The CDR3 spells CASTQRGRGANEAFF. DNA for the CDR3: TGTGCCAGTACTCAGAGGGGCAGGGGCGCGAATGAAGCTTTCTTT.

The chain is built from TRBV5-6 and TRBJ2-7; 9 bases are shared with TRBD2. Germline assignment: CDR1 SGHDT and CDR2 YYEEEE. The CDR3 loop spans 16 amino acids. J gave up 4 bases and V 4 bases, and 12 bases lay outside the gene matches. The CDR3 coding sequence is TGTGCCAGCAGCAGCTTGCGATCGCTAGCGGGGTACGAGCAGTACTTC. Amino acids: CASSSLRSLAGYEQYF.